A selection of T cell receptor beta chains follows, all from one sample in a study of vaccination effects on CD4 cells after COVID-19. No antigens are known for them. The data were produced by immunoSEQ multiplex PCR, yet TCRdb's version contains in-frame clones alone and is incomplete. The sample has roughly 50,000 clones, 65% to 90% seen once. The sample consisted of CD4+ T cells from PBMCs cultured with HCoV-229E spike peptides, taken before COVID-19 vaccination. All receptors come from a human donor who received a COVID-19 vaccine. Each CDR3 is given with its conserved first and last residue. A D gene is named only where the DNA matches it firmly. Where a row states a size, it is once, few, many or the class of an expanded clone; other rows omit it.

TRBJ1-4	.	.	TRBV19	CASSIAEGGGEKLFF	TGTGCCAGTAGTATTGCGGAGGGCGGTGGTGAAAAACTGTTTTTT
TRBJ2-5	.	.	TRBV3-1/TRBV3-2	CASSPPGLKETQYF	TGTGCCAGCAGTCCCCCGGGACTTAAAGAGACCCAGTACTTC
TRBJ2-5	TRBD1	.	TRBV5-1	CASSLGDRDQETQYF	TGCGCCAGCAGCTTGGGTGACAGGGACCAAGAGACCCAGTACTTC
TRBJ1-1	.	.	TRBV6-5	CASSYSRTRNTEAFF	TGTGCCAGCAGTTACTCAAGGACAAGGAACACTGAAGCTTTCTTT
TRBJ2-3	.	.	TRBV7-9	CASTSSSSTDTQYF	TGTGCCAGCACCTCAAGCAGCAGCACAGATACGCAGTATTTT
TRBJ1-2	TRBD1	few	TRBV3-1/TRBV3-2	CASSHDRGPYGYTF	TGTGCCAGCAGCCATGACAGGGGTCCCTATGGCTACACCTTC
TRBJ1-1	.	.	TRBV18	CASSPGGNTEAFF	TGTGCCAGCTCACCGGGCGGGAACACTGAAGCTTTCTTT
TRBJ2-1	.	.	TRBV6-1	CASSEVRWHSLNLYNEQFF	TGTGCCAGCAGTGAAGTAAGGTGGCACAGTCTCAATTTGTACAATGAGCAGTTCTTC
TRBJ1-4	.	.	TRBV28	CASSLGGKTSFEKLFF	TGTGCCAGCAGTTTAGGTGGGAAGACTTCTTTTGAAAAACTGTTTTTT
TRBJ2-1	.	.	TRBV10-2	CASSGATPSSYNEQFF	TGCGCCAGCAGTGGGGCCACACCTAGCTCCTACAATGAGCAGTTCTTC
TRBJ2-4	TRBD1	once	TRBV9	CASSTGTGKEPKNIQYF	TGTGCCAGCAGCACGGGGACAGGGAAGGAACCCAAAAACATTCAGTACTTC
TRBJ1-4	TRBD1	once	TRBV6-2/TRBV6-3	CASSYFGTGRQKLFF	TGTGCCAGCAGTTACTTCGGGACAGGGCGGCAAAAACTGTTTTTT
TRBJ1-4	.	.	TRBV5-1	CASSLRGRGATNEKLFF	TGCGCCAGCAGCTTGCGAGGGAGGGGGGCGACTAATGAAAAACTGTTTTTT
TRBJ2-1	TRBD1	.	TRBV29-1	CSVFTGGSEQFF	TGCAGCGTTTTTACAGGGGGCAGTGAGCAGTTCTTC
TRBJ2-5	TRBD1	.	TRBV5-8	CASSRPWGTGEETQYF	TGTGCCAGCAGCCGCCCATGGGGGACAGGGGAAGAGACCCAGTACTTC
TRBJ1-5	TRBD1	.	TRBV30	CAWSSRQGNVQPQHF	TGTGCCTGGAGCAGCCGACAGGGCAATGTCCAGCCCCAGCATTTT
TRBJ2-3	.	.	TRBV2	CASSVGLSTDTQYF	TGTGCCAGCAGTGTCGGTCTGAGCACAGATACGCAGTATTTT
TRBJ2-2	.	.	TRBV21-1	CASSKVPGTANTGELFF	TGTGCCAGCAGCAAAGTTCCTGGGACAGCTAACACCGGGGAGCTGTTTTTT
TRBJ2-3	.	.	TRBV15	CATSRVGLDTQYF	TGTGCCACCAGCAGAGTGGGCCTAGATACGCAGTATTTT
TRBJ2-5	.	.	TRBV19	CASKGSVSGETQYF	TGTGCCAGTAAGGGCAGCGTAAGCGGGGAGACCCAGTACTTC
TRBJ2-3	.	.	TRBV4-3	CASSQALFDRDTQYF	TGCGCCAGCAGCCAAGCCCTCTTTGACAGGGATACGCAGTATTTT
TRBJ2-5	.	.	TRBV18	CASSRSYQETQYF	TGTGCCAGCTCACGTTCCTACCAAGAGACCCAGTACTTC
TRBJ2-3	TRBD2	.	TRBV18	CASSPLAGGYTDTQYF	TGTGCCAGCTCACCACTAGCGGGGGGTTACACAGATACGCAGTATTTT
TRBJ1-4	TRBD1	.	TRBV24-1	CATSDAQGAGEKLFF	TGTGCCACCAGTGACGCACAGGGGGCTGGCGAAAAACTGTTTTTT
TRBJ2-2	.	.	TRBV28	CASSFLGRENTGELFF	TGTGCCAGCAGTTTTTTGGGCCGAGAGAACACCGGGGAGCTGTTTTTT
TRBJ2-4	.	.	TRBV19	CASSRWDLAKNIQYF	TGTGCCAGTAGTCGGTGGGATCTAGCCAAAAACATTCAGTACTTC
TRBJ2-5	TRBD1	once	TRBV5-6	CASSWTGVALTGETQYF	TGTGCCAGCAGCTGGACAGGGGTGGCCTTAACGGGAGAGACCCAGTACTTC
TRBJ1-2	.	few	TRBV5-1	CASSLQGARYGYTF	TGCGCCAGCAGCTTACAAGGGGCTCGCTACGGCTACACCTTC
TRBJ2-5	TRBD2	.	TRBV30	CAWSSGGEGETQYF	TGTGCCTGGAGTTCTGGCGGGGAGGGAGAGACCCAGTACTTC
TRBJ1-2	.	.	TRBV3-1/TRBV3-2	CASSQDLSGALSLGYTF	TGTGCCAGCAGCCAAGATCTCTCCGGGGCCCTCTCCCTTGGCTACACCTTC
TRBJ1-6	.	.	TRBV24-1	CATSQGDSPLHF	TGTGCCACCAGTCAGGGAGATTCACCCCTCCACTTT
TRBJ2-1	.	.	TRBV28	CASTVVRGYNEQFF	TGTGCCAGCACAGTCGTCAGGGGATACAATGAGCAGTTCTTC
TRBJ2-4	TRBD1	.	TRBV7-2	CASSLSRDRVQWDIQYF	TGTGCCAGCAGCCTATCCCGGGACAGGGTGCAATGGGACATTCAGTACTTC
TRBJ1-2	.	.	TRBV24-1	CATSARTSNYGYTF	TGTGCCACCAGTGCCCGGACGTCTAACTATGGCTACACCTTC
TRBJ1-6	TRBD1	.	TRBV30	CAWTGTGHSPLHF	TGTGCCTGGACCGGGACAGGGCATTCACCCCTCCACTTT
TRBJ1-1	.	.	TRBV21-1	CASTERGEGTEAFF	TGTGCCAGCACCGAAAGGGGGGAAGGCACTGAAGCTTTCTTT
TRBJ1-2	.	.	TRBV5-6	CASSGPDTLGYGYTF	TGTGCCAGCAGCGGCCCGGACACGCTCGGCTATGGCTACACCTTC
TRBJ2-1	.	.	TRBV10-1	CATSYGGSYNEQFF	TGCGCCACCAGCTATGGAGGCTCCTACAATGAGCAGTTCTTC
TRBJ1-2	TRBD1	few	TRBV10-3	CAISSGTGLLGYTF	TGTGCCATCAGTTCCGGGACAGGGTTGCTTGGCTACACCTTC
TRBJ1-1	TRBD1	.	TRBV6-5	CASSSGGWRTEAFF	TGTGCCAGCAGTTCAGGGGGTTGGAGAACTGAAGCTTTCTTT
TRBJ1-5	.	few	TRBV12-3/TRBV12-4	CASRRQGNQPQHF	TGTGCCAGCAGGCGACAGGGCAATCAGCCCCAGCATTTT
TRBJ1-6	.	.	TRBV19	CASSPSPYNSPLHF	TGTGCCAGTTCACCCTCCCCCTATAATTCACCCCTCCACTTT
TRBJ2-2	.	few	TRBV14	CASSQFMGLAGELFF	TGTGCCAGCAGCCAATTTATGGGTTTGGCCGGGGAGCTGTTTTTT
TRBJ2-3	TRBD1	.	TRBV27	CASSGAFRDRGGDTQYF	TGTGCCAGCAGTGGCGCGTTTCGGGACAGGGGGGGAGATACGCAGTATTTT
TRBJ2-1	TRBD2	.	TRBV24-1	CATSDASGGGAGIWSQFF	TGTGCCACCAGTGATGCTTCTGGCGGGGGGGCCGGGATTTGGTCGCAGTTCTTC
TRBJ1-4	.	few	TRBV7-9	CASSLVAGKGEKLFF	TGTGCCAGCAGCTTAGTTGCAGGGAAGGGTGAAAAACTGTTTTTT
TRBJ1-4	.	.	TRBV27	CASSLGTAYEKLFF	TGTGCCAGCAGTTTAGGGACGGCTTATGAAAAACTGTTTTTT
TRBJ1-5	.	once	TRBV7-2	CASSPRQERNQPQHF	TGTGCCAGCAGCCCACGACAGGAACGCAATCAGCCCCAGCATTTT
TRBJ2-2	.	.	TRBV5-1	CASSLRTNTGELFF	TGCGCCAGCAGCTTGAGGACGAACACCGGGGAGCTGTTTTTT
TRBJ1-6	.	.	TRBV18	CASSSSSYNSPLHF	TGTGCCAGCTCCTCGAGCTCCTATAATTCACCCCTCCACTTT
TRBJ1-1	.	.	TRBV7-2	CASRLGQLNTEAFF	TGTGCCAGCCGCCTTGGACAGCTGAACACTGAAGCTTTCTTT